The next 25 T cell receptor beta chains were all read from a single sample in a study of cytomegalovirus exposure and HLA in healthy donors. Primers for the PCR totalled 60 Vbeta and 13 Jbeta. Measured with immunoSEQ multiplex PCR; TCRdb has only the in-frame clones, and not every one. This sample yields 150,000 or so clones, of which 60% to 85% are seen a single time; about 13% belongs to the top ten. Sequencing was performed on PBMCs. The receptors shown here come from a man aged 35-49 years in good health and CMV-seropositive.

CDR3 region: CASSSGGGPRVELFF. The CDR3 DNA reads TGTGCCAGCAGCTCGGGCGGGGGTCCACGCGTGGAGCTGTTTTTT. This sequence joins TRBV11-2 and TRBJ2-2; 7 nucleotides align to TRBD2. There are 15 residues in the CDR3. Germline V gives CDR1 SGHAT, CDR2 FQNNGV. V trimming: 4 bases; J trimming: 10 bases; junction bases outside the gene matches: 12.

The chain uses TRBV5-6 and TRBJ2-1, with TRBD2 identical over 14 bases. This CDR3 region has 15 residues. V shed 4 bases, J shed 10 bases, and the junction held 7 bases outside the gene matches. The germline V gene has CDR1 SGHDT and CDR2 YYEEEE. The CDR3 DNA reads TGTGCCAGCAGCCCGGGGACTAGCGGGAGAGAAGAGCAGTTCTTC. As protein: CASSPGTSGREEQFF.

The genes are TRBV7-7 and TRBJ2-7; weak D call: TRBD2 (5 bases). The CDR3 has 16 residues. Trimming left V 0 bases short and J 5 bases short, with 17 bases between. Germline V gene lookup returns CDR1 SSHAT and CDR2 FNYEAQ (reference sequence). The CDR3 region is CASSLAGGSRVHEQYF. The CDR3 nucleotides are TGTGCCAGCAGCTTAGCCGGAGGAAGTAGGGTCCACGAGCAGTACTTC.

The gene calls are TRBV19 and TRBJ1-2, with 8 bases aligning to TRBD1. The CDR3 totals 14 residues. Germline V lookup: CDR1 LNHDA, CDR2 SQIVND (reference sequence). Trimming cost V 4 bases and J 7 bases; bases outside gene matches: 8. This CDR3 is CASSNGDRWIGYTF. The CDR3, as DNA: TGTGCCAGTAGTAATGGGGACAGGTGGATTGGCTACACCTTC.

The chain has TRBV29-1 and TRBJ1-4; D may be TRBD1 (5 bases). Germline CDR1 reads SQVTM; CDR2 reads ANQGSEA. V was clipped by 7 bases and J by 8 bases, with 17 bases between them. The CDR3 has 13 amino acids. This CDR3 reads CSGRQSGREKLFF. As DNA, the CDR3 is TGCAGCGGAAGACAGTCAGGGAGGGAAAAACTGTTTTTT.

J is TRBJ2-2 and V is TRBV7-6, with 8 bases identical to TRBD1. J was trimmed by 5 bases and V by 1 base; bases with no gene match: 6. Germline V gives CDR1 SGHVS, CDR2 FNYEAQ. This CDR3 has 16 residues. Here the CDR3 reads CASSLGQGALTGELFF. CDR3 nucleotides: TGTGCCAGCAGCTTAGGGCAGGGGGCATTAACCGGGGAGCTGTTTTTT.

The chain is built from TRBV19 and TRBJ2-3; possible D gene TRBD2, 5 bases. Germline lookup yields CDR1 LNHDA and CDR2 SQIVND (reference sequence). The CDR3 is 14 amino acids. V was clipped by 7 bases and J by 6 bases, with 17 bases between them. The CDR3, as DNA: TGTGCCAGTAAAAGGAGGCTAGAAAGTGATACGCAGTATTTT. This gives the protein CASKRRLESDTQYF.

The gene calls are TRBV21-1 and TRBJ2-5; TRBD1, the D gene given by the table, was not confirmed from the DNA. TRBV21-1 has pseudogene status. This CDR3 has 16 amino acids. The CDR3 sequence is CASSTGVAPKWETQYF. DNA of the CDR3: TGTGCCAGCAGCACAGGTGTGGCCCCGAAATGGGAGACCCAGTACTTC.

The V and J genes are TRBV19 and TRBJ2-1; 8 nucleotides align to TRBD2. The V segment lost 9 bases and the J segment 2 bases; nucleotides outside the gene matches: 6. The CDR3 is 14 amino acids. The germline CDR1 and CDR2 sequences are LNHDA and SQIVND (reference sequence). In nucleotides, the CDR3 is TGTGCCAGCCCGGGACTAGGAACCTACAATGAGCAGTTCTTC. Amino acid sequence: CASPGLGTYNEQFF.

The chain links TRBV12-5 to TRBJ2-3; 14 nucleotides match TRBD2. The junction had 0 bases not matched to a gene; V was cut back by 1 base and J by 0 bases. Germline V gene data show CDR1 as LGHNT and CDR2 as FRNRAP. This CDR3 has 17 residues. The CDR3 reads CASGLGLAGGSTDTQYF. CDR3 in DNA: TGTGCTAGTGGTTTGGGACTAGCGGGAGGGAGCACAGATACGCAGTATTTT.

The chain uses TRBV10-1 and TRBJ1-1; TRBD1 matches 8 bases. After removal of 6 bases from V and 5 bases from J, the junction contained 5 bases not matched to a gene. CDR3 length: 13 residues. Per the germline V gene, CDR1 is WNHNN and CDR2 is SYGVQD (reference sequence). The CDR3 region has the DNA TGCGCCAGCAGACAGGGGGTCGGTACTGAAGCTTTCTTT. Translation gives CASRQGVGTEAFF.

This clone was seen once. This chain uses TRBV15 with TRBJ2-1, with TRBD2 matching over 7 bases. The CDR3 runs to 14 residues. Unmatched junction bases numbered 9, after V lost 3 bases and J lost 10 bases. CDR1 and CDR2 from the germline V gene are LNHNV and YYDKDF (reference sequence). The CDR3: CATSRGGSVWEQFF. In DNA form, the CDR3 reads TGTGCCACCAGCAGGGGGGGGAGCGTATGGGAGCAGTTCTTC.

This clone was recorded a few times. The rearrangement links TRBV7-9 to TRBJ2-2; D remains ambiguous. V lost 1 base and J 1 base, leaving 4 bases between the germline ends. This CDR3 contains 14 residues. CDR1 and CDR2 (germline): SEHNR, FQNEAQ (reference sequence). The CDR3 region has the DNA TGTGCCAGCAGCTTAGTTCTGAACACCGGGGAGCTGTTTTTT. Its protein product is CASSLVLNTGELFF.

V gene TRBV2 combines with J gene TRBJ2-1; 9 bases are shared with TRBD2. The germline V gene encodes CDR1 SNHLY and CDR2 FYNNEI. The CDR3 contains 15 residues. Trimming removed 2 bases from V and 8 bases from J; junction bases left unmatched: 7. The CDR3 loop is CASSETAGGNYEQFF. CDR3 coding DNA: TGTGCCAGCAGTGAAACTGCGGGAGGGAATTATGAGCAGTTCTTC.

The V call is TRBV4-1, the J call TRBJ2-5; D unclear. The CDR3 has 14 residues. Germline CDR1 and CDR2: MGHRA and YSYEKL. Trimming cost V 0 bases and J 4 bases, with 9 bases left between them. CDR3 in DNA: TGCGCCAGCAGCCAAGAAGGAGCCCGAGAGACCCAGTACTTC. This translates into CASSQEGARETQYF.

The chain joins TRBV6-1 to TRBJ2-7; perhaps TRBD2 as D (7 bases). V gave up 7 bases and J gave up 3 bases, with 13 bases separating them. Germline assignment: CDR1 MNHNS and CDR2 SASEGT. The CDR3 consists of 13 residues. CDR3 protein: CASKGGALYEQYF. CDR3 nucleotide sequence: TGTGCCAGCAAGGGGGGGGCCCTCTACGAGCAGTACTTC.

The chain uses TRBV28 and TRBJ2-7; 7 bases agree with TRBD1. Germline V lookup: CDR1 MDHEN, CDR2 SYDVKM. This CDR3 contains 13 residues. V lost 3 bases and J lost 2; bases outside the gene matches: 1. For the CDR3, the DNA is TGTGCCAGCAGTTTGACAGGGCCCTACGAGCAGTACTTC. This encodes CASSLTGPYEQYF.

This clone was counted a few times. The V call is TRBV6-5, the J call TRBJ1-2; TRBD1 might be the D (5 bases). The CDR3 length is 14 residues. Germline assignment: CDR1 MNHEY and CDR2 SVGAGI. V shed 0 bases and J shed 4 bases, with 9 bases lying between them. CDR3 DNA: TGTGCCAGCAGTTACTCACGCGGGGCCTATGGCTACACCTTC. It encodes CASSYSRGAYGYTF.

V and J are TRBV4-2 and TRBJ2-3, with D unclear. From germline, CDR1 is LGHNA and CDR2 YNFKEQ. The CDR3 has 15 residues. The ends were cut back, 0 bases at V and 1 base at J, with 8 bases in the middle. The CDR3 nucleotides are TGTGCCAGCAGCCAAGATCCCGGAGGCACAGATACGCAGTATTTT. Encoded protein: CASSQDPGGTDTQYF.

The chain uses TRBV29-1 and TRBJ2-3; 9 bases map to TRBD2. J was trimmed by 1 base and V by 5 bases; bases with no gene match: 4. This CDR3 contains 14 residues. Per germline, CDR1 SQVTM and CDR2 ANQGSEA. The CDR3, as DNA: TGCAGCGTTAGAGCGGGAGGCGGCACAGATACGCAGTATTTT. Its translation: CSVRAGGGTDTQYF.

CDR3 sequence (DNA): TGTGCCAGCAGCCCGGGACTAGCGGGAGTGGGCAATGAGCAGTTCTTC. It is translated as CASSPGLAGVGNEQFF. This chain connects TRBV7-2 to TRBJ2-1; 14 nucleotides match TRBD2. The CDR3 is made up of 16 amino acids. The J segment lost 6 bases and the V segment lost 5 bases, leaving 6 bases of the junction unmatched. Germline V gene sequence: CDR1 SGHTA, CDR2 FQGNSA.

V gene TRBV6-5 combines with J gene TRBJ2-1; possibly TRBD1 for D (6 bases). The CDR3 totals 15 residues. CDR1 is MNHEY, CDR2 SVGAGI, per germline. The V end was cut by 5 bases, the J end by 4 bases, with 15 bases between. The CDR3 DNA reads TGTGCCAGCAGTCCCCGACAGGAGTTTTACAATGAGCAGTTCTTC. This sequence encodes CASSPRQEFYNEQFF.

The chain links TRBV6-5 to TRBJ2-5; perhaps TRBD2 as D (5 bases). The V and J ends lost 10 bases and 5 bases respectively, with 14 bases between them. The CDR3 loop spans 12 amino acids. Germline V gene lookup returns CDR1 MNHEY and CDR2 SVGAGI. This chain's CDR3 is CATREHTETQYF. The CDR3 DNA reads as TGTGCCACCCGGGAACACACGGAGACCCAGTACTTC.

The CDR3 nucleotides are TGTGCCAGCAGCATGGGACTGGCCAACTCCTACGAGCAGTACTTC. It specifies CASSMGLANSYEQYF. The chain recombines TRBV5-4 with TRBJ2-7; the D gene is possibly TRBD2 (6 bases). Trimming stripped 4 bases from V and 0 bases from J, with 14 bases between. CDR3 size: 15 residues. CDR1 SGHNT and CDR2 YYREEE come from the germline V gene (reference sequence).

This clone was detected only a few times. The chain links TRBV7-3 to TRBJ2-2, with 7 bases lining up with TRBD2. CDR1 SGHTA and CDR2 FQGTGA come from the germline V gene. V shed 5 bases and J 4 bases; nucleotides not matched to a gene: 4. The CDR3 is 14 amino acids. In nucleotides, the CDR3 is TGTGCCAGCAGCAATGGGGGGGGCACCGGGGAGCTGTTTTTT. Encoded protein: CASSNGGGTGELFF.